The 3 T cell receptor beta chains below were found in one sample sequenced in a study of post-analysis software for immune sequencing data. Their target antigens are unknown. The TCR beta cDNA libraries carried unique molecular identifiers. TCRdb re-derived calls from the PCR reads in MiXCR, one entry per CDR3 protein. The table includes fewer than 850,000 distinct CDR3 sequences, just under 30% detected once. Notes on the study in general: About 5 TRBV segments (TRBV5-6, TRBV5-1 and TRBV20-1 among them) occurred more frequently in patients than in controls.

Sequenced sample: blood. The receptors originated from a girl aged 10 to 17 with multiple sclerosis.

The chain links TRBV10-3 to TRBJ1-2; no definite D call. Germline CDR1 reads ENHRY; CDR2 reads SYGVKD. Trimming left V 4 bases short and J 8 bases short, with 17 bases between. This CDR3 contains 14 residues. CDR3 sequence: CAISGTLLAQGYTF. The CDR3 DNA is TGTGCCATCAGTGGGACTCTTCTGGCGCAAGGCTACACCTTC.

V usage is TRBV20-1 and J usage is TRBJ2-1; TRBD1 is a possible D gene (5 bases). This CDR3 region has 14 residues. CDR1 is DFQATT and CDR2 is SNEGSKA in the germline V gene (reference sequence). V was pared by 5 bases and J by 5 bases, with 16 bases between. The CDR3 DNA sequence: TGCAGTGCTGGGGATTATAGACAGCACAATGAGCAGTTCTTC. Translation: CSAGDYRQHNEQFF.

Remarks on this clonotype: A read error may produce the germline difference seen at one junction end. The V gene is TRBV5-1, the J gene TRBJ2-5, with D possibly being TRBD2 (5 bases). The CDR3 loop spans 15 amino acids. The germline gives CDR1 SGHRS, CDR2 YFSETQ. The CDR3 nucleotides are TGCGCCAGCAGCGAGGGTCCACCCAGCCAAGAGACCCTGTACTTC. Its translation is CASSEGPPSQETLYF.